These T cell receptor beta chains were read from a single sample in a study of CD8+CD57+ T cells in acquired aplastic anemia. TCRdb used MiXCR to reprocess the reads, holding one entry per CDR3 protein. The sample yields over 150,000 distinct CDR3 sequences, 40% to 50% seen once. Sequencing input: sorted CD4+, CD8+, or CD8+CD57+ T cells (not recorded which) from PBMCs. These receptor sequences come from a human donor with aplastic anemia. CDR3s include the opening cysteine and the closing phenylalanine or tryptophan. Each record gives: clone size, V gene, CDR3 length, J gene, D gene, CDR3 DNA, CDR3 protein. D genes are given only for firm matches. Size is stated for part of the rows, as once, few or many counts, or as a class when the clone is expanded.

size: .; V: TRBV20-1; length: 12; J: TRBJ1-2; D: .; DNA: TGCAGTGCCCCAGACACTTTCTATGGCTACACCTTC; CDR3: CSAPDTFYGYTF
size: .; V: TRBV7-2; length: 13; J: TRBJ2-1; D: .; DNA: TGTGCCAGCAGCTTAGTAGCGGACAATGAGCAGTTCTTC; CDR3: CASSLVADNEQFF
size: .; V: TRBV24-1; length: 15; J: TRBJ2-7; D: TRBD1; DNA: TGTGCCACCAGTGATCCGAGACAGGGGGTGAGCGAGCAGTACTTC; CDR3: CATSDPRQGVSEQYF
size: .; V: TRBV7-9; length: 13; J: TRBJ1-2; D: .; DNA: TGTGCCACTCGACGGCATAATAACTATGGCTACACCTTC; CDR3: CATRRHNNYGYTF
size: few; V: TRBV29-1; length: 15; J: TRBJ1-1; D: .; DNA: TGCAGCGTTGGACCTGGGTCTAACATGAACACTGAAGCTTTCTTT; CDR3: CSVGPGSNMNTEAFF
size: .; V: TRBV20-1; length: 16; J: TRBJ2-3; D: .; DNA: TGCAGTACTACACGGTTGGGGGGATCTAGCACAGATACGCAGTATTTT; CDR3: CSTTRLGGSSTDTQYF
size: many; V: TRBV20-1; length: 12; J: TRBJ2-3; D: TRBD2; DNA: TGCAGTGCTAATTCGGGGGGAGATACGCAGTATTTT; CDR3: CSANSGGDTQYF
size: few; V: TRBV15; length: 14; J: TRBJ2-7; D: TRBD1; DNA: TGTGCCACCAGTCCGGGACAGGGATCCTACGAGCAGTACTTC; CDR3: CATSPGQGSYEQYF
size: .; V: TRBV20-1; length: 13; J: TRBJ2-5; D: .; DNA: TGCAGTGCCTGGGGATTACCGCAAGAGACCCAGTACTTC; CDR3: CSAWGLPQETQYF
size: .; V: TRBV10-3; length: 15; J: TRBJ2-7; D: TRBD2; DNA: TGTGCCATCAGTGAGCCTCTAGCGGGAGCCCACGAGCAGTACTTC; CDR3: CAISEPLAGAHEQYF
size: many; V: TRBV19; length: 15; J: TRBJ2-3; D: .; DNA: TGTGCCAGTAGTATGGGTTTCACTAGCACAGATACGCAGTATTTT; CDR3: CASSMGFTSTDTQYF
size: .; V: TRBV7-2; length: 12; J: TRBJ2-2; D: .; DNA: TGTGCCAGCAGCCCTAATCGCGGGGAGCTGTTTTTT; CDR3: CASSPNRGELFF
size: few; V: TRBV20-1; length: 14; J: TRBJ2-5; D: TRBD2; DNA: TGCAGTGCTAGAGGGGGACTAAACCAAGAGACCCAGTACTTC; CDR3: CSARGGLNQETQYF
size: many; V: TRBV29-1; length: 10; J: TRBJ1-5; D: .; DNA: TGCAGCGTTGAGGGTCAGCCCCAGCATTTT; CDR3: CSVEGQPQHF
size: .; V: TRBV19; length: 14; J: TRBJ1-3; D: .; DNA: TGTGCCACCAGGGTGGGGGGAACTGGAAACACCATATATTTT; CDR3: CATRVGGTGNTIYF
size: .; V: TRBV24-1; length: 15; J: TRBJ1-3; D: .; DNA: TGTGCCACCTCCAAAGGGCACCACTCTGGAAACACCACATGTTTT; CDR3: CATSKGHHSGNTTCF
size: many; V: TRBV7-6; length: 14; J: TRBJ2-5; D: .; DNA: TGTGCCAGCAGCTTACTCCGGGGCGATGAGACCCAGTACTTC; CDR3: CASSLLRGDETQYF
size: .; V: TRBV21-1; length: 20; J: TRBJ2-3; D: .; DNA: TGTGCCAGCAGCACCCCAGGAGTGCAAGAGGCTAGCCGCCGCACAGATACGCAGTATTTT; CDR3: CASSTPGVQEASRRTDTQYF
size: .; V: TRBV7-9; length: 13; J: TRBJ2-6; D: .; DNA: TGTGCCAGCAGCCCCGCTGGGGGCAACGTCCTGACTTTC; CDR3: CASSPAGGNVLTF
size: few; V: TRBV15; length: 16; J: TRBJ1-6; D: TRBD1; DNA: TGTGCCACCAGCATTGGACAGGGGGTCGGCAATTCACCCCTCCACTTT; CDR3: CATSIGQGVGNSPLHF
size: many; V: TRBV7-2; length: 13; J: TRBJ1-6; D: .; DNA: TGTGCCAGCAGCAAGCTTAACCTCTCACCCCTCCACTTT; CDR3: CASSKLNLSPLHF
size: .; V: TRBV15; length: 15; J: TRBJ2-3; D: .; DNA: TGTGCCACCAGCAGAGAAGGTTCTAGCACAGATACGCAGTATTTT; CDR3: CATSREGSSTDTQYF
size: .; V: TRBV11-1; length: 14; J: TRBJ2-7; D: .; DNA: TGTGCCAGCAGCCCTGTCCAGAGCACCTACGAGCAGTACTTC; CDR3: CASSPVQSTYEQYF
size: many; V: TRBV7-2; length: 14; J: TRBJ2-5; D: .; DNA: TGTGCCAGCAGCTTAGAGTGGGGGTCGGAGACCCAGTACTTC; CDR3: CASSLEWGSETQYF
size: few; V: TRBV11-2; length: 14; J: TRBJ2-7; D: .; DNA: TGTGCCAGCAGCTCCATCCTGAACTTTTACGAGCAGTACTTC; CDR3: CASSSILNFYEQYF
size: many; V: TRBV5-4; length: 14; J: TRBJ2-7; D: .; DNA: TGTGCCAGCAGCTTGCGGGCAGCCGACTACGAGCAGTACTTC; CDR3: CASSLRAADYEQYF
size: few; V: TRBV24-1; length: 14; J: TRBJ2-3; D: .; DNA: TGTGCCACCAGTGCTCGCTTTAGCACAGATACGCAGTATTTT; CDR3: CATSARFSTDTQYF
size: .; V: TRBV7-2; length: 13; J: TRBJ2-3; D: .; DNA: TGTGCCACCGCGAGGGGGAGCACAGATACGCAGTATTTT; CDR3: CATARGSTDTQYF
size: many; V: TRBV5-1; length: 17; J: TRBJ2-7; D: TRBD2; DNA: TGCGCCAGCAGCTTCCAACGGGAGGCCTTTTTAACCTACGAGCAGTACTTC; CDR3: CASSFQREAFLTYEQYF
size: many; V: TRBV2; length: 16; J: TRBJ1-5; D: TRBD1; DNA: TGTGCCAGCAGTCTCCCGGGGACAGGGGGCAATCAGCCCCAGCATTTT; CDR3: CASSLPGTGGNQPQHF
size: .; V: TRBV10-3; length: 14; J: TRBJ2-1; D: .; DNA: TGTGCCAGCAGCACAGGTAGCTCCTACAATGAGCAGTTCTTC; CDR3: CASSTGSSYNEQFF
size: .; V: TRBV7-2; length: 13; J: TRBJ1-2; D: TRBD1; DNA: TGTGCCAGCAGCTTGGCAGGGGGCTATGGCTACACCTTC; CDR3: CASSLAGGYGYTF
size: many; V: TRBV5-1; length: 15; J: TRBJ1-4; D: .; DNA: TGCGCCAGCAGCTTGGTGGCCAGCACTAATGAAAAACTGTTTTTT; CDR3: CASSLVASTNEKLFF
size: .; V: TRBV19; length: 11; J: TRBJ1-2; D: .; DNA: TGTGCCAGTAGCAACAGCTATGGCTACACCTTC; CDR3: CASSNSYGYTF
size: many; V: TRBV2; length: 14; J: TRBJ2-7; D: .; DNA: TGTGCCGGTACCGGGCGGAGGGCCGCGGGCGAGCAGTACTTC; CDR3: CAGTGRRAAGEQYF
size: .; V: TRBV9; length: 15; J: TRBJ2-2; D: .; DNA: TGTGCCAGCAGCGTAGTATCCTCGCCCCCCCGGGAGCTGTTTTTT; CDR3: CASSVVSSPPRELFF
size: many; V: TRBV6-1; length: 12; J: TRBJ1-2; D: .; DNA: TGTGCCAGCAGCCCAAAACCAGATGGCTACACCTTC; CDR3: CASSPKPDGYTF
size: .; V: TRBV7-9; length: 13; J: TRBJ2-2; D: .; DNA: TGTGCCAGCAGCCGTGACACCACCGGGGAGCTGTTTTTT; CDR3: CASSRDTTGELFF
size: many; V: TRBV10-3; length: 14; J: TRBJ1-5; D: .; DNA: TGTGCCATCAGTGAGTCAGGGGGGAATCAGCCCCAGCATTTT; CDR3: CAISESGGNQPQHF
size: few; V: TRBV24-1; length: 14; J: TRBJ2-1; D: .; DNA: TGTGCCACCAGTGATAAGAGCTCCTACAATGAGCAGTTCTTC; CDR3: CATSDKSSYNEQFF
size: many; V: TRBV12-3/TRBV12-4; length: 13; J: TRBJ1-1; D: .; DNA: TGTGCCAGCAGTCTGAACCAGAACACTGAAGCTTTCTTT; CDR3: CASSLNQNTEAFF
size: many; V: TRBV6-5; length: 12; J: TRBJ1-1; D: .; DNA: TGTGCCAGCAGTTTCAGGTCGGGGGAAGCTTTCTTT; CDR3: CASSFRSGEAFF
size: many; V: TRBV7-9; length: 14; J: TRBJ1-6; D: .; DNA: TGTGCCAGCAGCTTAGATCCAGGGTTTTCACCCCTCCACTTT; CDR3: CASSLDPGFSPLHF
size: .; V: TRBV30; length: 13; J: TRBJ1-1; D: .; DNA: TGTGCCTGGAGTGTAAACTCTCGCGCTGAAGCTTTCTTT; CDR3: CAWSVNSRAEAFF
size: many; V: TRBV10-3; length: 13; J: TRBJ1-5; D: .; DNA: TGTGCCATCAGTGACCCATCCTTGGAAGCCCAGCATTTT; CDR3: CAISDPSLEAQHF
size: many; V: TRBV5-1; length: 16; J: TRBJ2-3; D: .; DNA: TGCGCCAGCAGCTTGGGTGCGTCTCAGATCACAGATACGCAGTATTTT; CDR3: CASSLGASQITDTQYF
size: once; V: TRBV12-3/TRBV12-4; length: 17; J: TRBJ2-7; D: TRBD2; DNA: TGTGCCAGCAGTCCCAGGGGACTAGCGGGAGGAAAGGACGAGCAGTACTTC; CDR3: CASSPRGLAGGKDEQYF
size: .; V: TRBV9; length: 14; J: TRBJ2-3; D: .; DNA: TGTGCCAGCAGCGTTGCCTTAAGCACAGAGACGCAGTATTTT; CDR3: CASSVALSTETQYF
size: many; V: TRBV6-6; length: 14; J: TRBJ2-7; D: .; DNA: TGTGCCAGCAGTTACGGGCAGGGGAGGTACGAGCAGTACTTC; CDR3: CASSYGQGRYEQYF